Reported below is one T cell receptor beta chain. The clone's antigen remains unknown. Base qualities were left out, and no much larger clone turns up one base away. This sample was included in a study of shared clonotypes between healthy human individuals (dated by TCRdb to the early 2020s). Background on the whole study: The cohort included a few men and a couple of women between 18 and 49 years of age. Different laboratories and diverse techniques were used to prepare libraries and sequence TCR repertoires, to increase sequencing depth and limit assay-specific biases. The study deeply sequenced blood TCR repertoires of five healthy adults to estimate repertoire size and the extent of clonotype sharing between individuals. Per donor, three plates each were used for CD4 naive and CD4 memory, two for CD8 naive, and one for CD8 memory. Each donor's leukapheresis produced roughly between roughly 0.85 and 9.5 billion PBMCs.

Using the deep immunoSEQ assay, TCR CDR3 regions were amplified from genomic DNA by multiplex PCR. Genomic DNA extracted from each cell subset was distributed evenly over all wells of several immunoSEQ 96-well plates, and each plate served as one replicate. For sorted subsets, 150 to 250 ng of genomic DNA, equivalent to 25,000 to 35,000 T cell genomes, went into each replicate PCR. Purified libraries were measured with a Qubit 3.0 fluorometer, size-checked on a Bioanalyzer 2100, and measured again with the KAPA Library Quantification kit. A separate single-read 150-cycle Illumina NextSeq 550 flow cell was used to sequence each immunoSEQ 96-well plate. Per the source publication's procedure: The immunoSEQ output contained only junctional sequences without quality scores, so filtering could not match that applied to full-length reads. To assign V/J genes and CDR3, sequences were annotated using PyIR, a Python wrapper for IgBLAST v1.9, with IMGT germline references. Reads were filtered out if the reads had weak V/J assignments (E-value above 1e-6), no CDR3, stop codons, out-of-frame junctions, or ambiguous translated residues. V3J clonotypes were defined as sequences sharing the same inferred V gene, J gene, and CDR3 amino acid sequence. Percentage overlap between repertoires was calculated by dividing the number of shared unique clonotypes by the size of the smaller repertoire. Three approaches were used to assess repertoire richness: RTK rarefaction, the Chao1 estimator, and Recon v2.1 estimates of unobserved clonotypes. For all TCRbeta clonotypes obtained by the gDNA method from a few donors, generation probabilities were computed with OLGA. TCRdb retrieved this table from immuneACCESS and kept in-frame rearrangements only. Not all clones are present; in checked studies, unresolved V genes account for under half, and no reason is known for the remainder. V, J and clone size reflect that table, while D and trimming were determined from the DNA. The sample table contains a few million clones; only one count was recorded for approximately 93% of them. The top ten constitute under 0.45% of the sample.

Donors were healthy HIV-negative adults with no recently reported acute infections or vaccinations. Every donor was a Caucasian adult living in Nashville, Tennessee, USA. Magnetic negative selection was used to enrich CD4+ T cells, after which naive cells were positively selected on CD45RA and the negative fraction became the memory subset. After blood collection by leukapheresis, PBMCs were isolated using Ficoll-Histopaque density gradient centrifugation and then cryopreserved in the vapor phase of liquid nitrogen. Analytical flow cytometry was used to check the purity and quantity of each magnetically sorted T cell population. Each sorted fraction had its genomic DNA isolated and then quantified by UV absorbance on a Nanodrop 2000c. Overall study results and their limits: Sharing across four donors was observed for roughly 5.4% of naive CD4, under 4% of naive CD8, about 2.3% of memory CD4, and about 0.4% of memory CD8 clonotypes. Pairwise subsampling led to the expectation that sequencing depth would affect the degree of clonotype sharing among donors. The genetic and exposure-history diversity represented was limited by the small number of donors. Larger estimated clonotype richness was generally found for naive subsets than for memory subsets. Sampling was restricted to blood, and TCR repertoires in tissue are likely to differ from TCR repertoires in blood. Even with the large sequencing depth, rarefaction of the sorted-subset datasets indicated that sequencing was incomplete. Clonotypes shared by all four sorted-subset donors showed higher generation probabilities than non-shared clonotypes.

From cysteine to phenylalanine, the CDR3 is 14 amino acids long. The DNA shown is the 42-base CDR3, in frame from base 1. The CDR1 and CDR2 encoded by the germline V gene are MNHNS and SASEGT. Ends trimmed: V by 6 bases, J by 4 bases; bases unmatched to a gene: 8. Recombination joined TRBV6-1 with TRBJ1-1; TRBD1 aligns with 7 central bases. The source material was naive CD4+ T cells from PBMCs. Read against the paper, the sample's cell subset or site label means: CD45RA+ positively selected. The receptor was isolated from a man younger than 35 in good health. Some clones in this sample may be carry-over from other donors' samples. At the DNA level, the sequence is TGTGCCAGCAGGCTAGAGGGGGCGGCCACTGAAGCTTTCTTT. Its translation reads: CASRLEGAATEAFF.